These 30 T cell receptor beta chains originate from one sample sequenced in a study of T cell repertoires in ileal Crohn's disease. TCRdb's copy holds only in-frame clones and misses some; the assay was immunoSEQ multiplex PCR. Counted here are more than 15,000 clones, 50% to 75% occurring once; the ten biggest clones make up roughly 6.3%. The sequencing input was ileal tissue. These receptors were collected from an adult with Crohn's disease.

This clone was detected a few times. This chain uses TRBV2 with TRBJ1-1; TRBD1 might be the D (5 bases). The CDR3 extends over 14 amino acids. V shed 6 bases and J shed 0 bases, with 11 bases lying between them. The germline gives CDR1 SNHLY, CDR2 FYNNEI. The CDR3 sequence is CASREGSLNTEAFF. The DNA for the CDR3 is TGTGCCAGCAGGGAGGGGTCCTTGAACACTGAAGCTTTCTTT.

The chain joins TRBV18 to TRBJ2-7, with 9 bases that match TRBD1. This CDR3 contains 15 residues. Germline values: CDR1 KGHSH, CDR2 LQKENI. The trim removed 5 bases at V and 1 base at J, leaving 6 bases unmatched. The CDR3 DNA reads as TGTGCCAGCTCAACGGACAGGGGCGGATCCTACGAGCAGTACTTC. This gives the protein CASSTDRGGSYEQYF.

The chain couples TRBV10-3 to TRBJ2-1; a weak D match, TRBD1 (5 bases). This CDR3 has 15 residues. V was shortened by 5 bases and J by 6 bases, with 17 bases between the two germline ends. Germline V CDR1 and CDR2: ENHRY, SYGVKD. The CDR3 DNA is TGTGCCATCAGTCTAGACAGCTCCCCCCCCAATGAGCAGTTCTTC. It is translated as CAISLDSSPPNEQFF.

This chain connects TRBV28 to TRBJ2-1; 7 bases are shared with TRBD1. The ends lost 4 bases at V and 3 bases at J; junction bases unmatched: 3. Per the germline V gene, CDR1 is MDHEN and CDR2 is SYDVKM. There are 14 residues in the CDR3. The CDR3 DNA follows: TGTGCCAGCAGTTCTGGGACAGACTACAATGAGCAGTTCTTC. It encodes CASSSGTDYNEQFF.

Turning to this clone: Likely a read error: the CDR3 ends without its conserved phenylalanine or tryptophan. V is TRBV6-1 and J is TRBJ1-1; D might be TRBD1 (5 bases). Germline V gene lookup returns CDR1 MNHNS and CDR2 SASEGT. Deletions cut 11 bases from V and 1 base from J, with 17 bases between. The CDR3 spans 14 residues. The CDR3 is CASTRGRENTEAFL. CDR3 coding DNA: TGTGCCTCCACTCGGGGACGGGAGAACACTGAAGCTTTCCTT.

The chain joins TRBV6-5 to TRBJ2-7, with 7 bases lining up with TRBD2. The CDR3 sequence is 14 residues long. Losses at the gene ends were 2 bases for V and 5 bases for J; bases not matched to a gene: 6. The germline V gene has CDR1 MNHEY and CDR2 SVGAGI. The CDR3 bases are TGTGCCAGCAGTTACACGTGGACTAGTCACGAGCAGTACTTC. Translating it yields CASSYTWTSHEQYF.

J is TRBJ2-2 and V is TRBV5-1, with a possible D match to TRBD1 (5 bases). This CDR3 has 14 amino acids. Trimming removed 5 bases at V and 6 bases at J, with 14 bases between. The germline V gene encodes CDR1 SGHRS and CDR2 YFSETQ. This CDR3 reads CASSLQVGAGELFF. The CDR3 coding sequence is TGCGCCAGCAGTCTCCAGGTAGGGGCCGGGGAGCTGTTTTTT.

There are a few counts of this clone. V and J are TRBV7-4 and TRBJ1-1; no reliable D call. The CDR3 sequence is 14 residues long. V dropped 3 bases and J dropped 5 bases, with 13 bases sitting between them. Germline V lookup: CDR1 SGHVT, CDR2 SQSDAQ. This CDR3 reads CASSFNEGITEAFF. CDR3 DNA: TGTGCCAGCAGCTTTAACGAGGGAATTACTGAAGCTTTCTTT.

In this sample, this clone turned up a few times. V gene TRBV6-5 combines with J gene TRBJ1-2, with D hard to call. The length of the CDR3 is 12 residues. Looked up from germline, CDR1 is MNHEY and CDR2 is SVGAGI. Trimming left V 6 bases short and J 6 bases short, with 11 bases between. In DNA form, the CDR3 reads TGTGCCAGCAGGAGGGCTCGTAATGGCTACACCTTC. Protein sequence: CASRRARNGYTF.

This chain links TRBV29-1 with TRBJ2-1; the D gene is possibly TRBD2 (5 bases). In germline, CDR1 is SQVTM, CDR2 ANQGSEA. The CDR3 spans 12 residues. Trimming took 1 base from V and 13 from J, leaving 14 bases between them. CDR3 DNA sequence: TGCAGCGTTGAAGTCGTGGGGAGAAAACAGTTCTTC. As protein: CSVEVVGRKQFF.

This chain connects TRBV10-3 to TRBJ2-7; 7 bases are shared with TRBD2. The CDR3 sequence is 13 residues long. Trimming at V came to 4 bases and at J to 3 bases, leaving 3 bases not matched to a gene. Germline lookup yields CDR1 ENHRY and CDR2 SYGVKD. Here the CDR3 reads CAISGQRGYEQYF. In DNA, the CDR3 is TGTGCCATCAGTGGGCAGCGGGGCTACGAGCAGTACTTC.

V usage is TRBV5-4 and J usage is TRBJ1-1; TRBD1 aligns across 10 bases. CDR1 SGHNT and CDR2 YYREEE come from the germline V gene (reference sequence). The CDR3 covers 18 residues. Trimming at V came to 0 bases and at J to 1 base, leaving 9 bases not matched to a gene. The CDR3 DNA reads as TGTGCCAGCAGCTTGGGCTTCCTTAGGACAGGGGGGAACACTGAAGCTTTCTTT. Its protein is CASSLGFLRTGGNTEAFF.

The rearrangement joins TRBV2 to TRBJ2-5; D gene uncertain. The CDR3 spans 11 residues. The V end lost 6 bases, the J end lost 5 bases, and 7 bases lay between the germline ends. CDR1 is SNHLY, CDR2 FYNNEI, per germline. CDR3 loop: CASSLVETQYF. The CDR3 DNA sequence: TGTGCCAGCAGCCTCGTTGAGACCCAGTACTTC.

The chain links TRBV6-6 to TRBJ2-7; D is uncertain. The CDR3 extends over 13 amino acids. Trimming left V 10 bases short and J 0 bases short, with 13 bases between. Germline CDR1 MNHNY, CDR2 SVGAGI (reference sequence). The CDR3 DNA is TGTGCCACTTATGGCGGTGCCTCCTACGAGCAGTACTTC. Protein product: CATYGGASYEQYF.

This clone was observed a single time. V gene TRBV25-1 combines with J gene TRBJ2-7; no clear D gene. Germline assignment: CDR1 MGHDK and CDR2 SYGVNS. V lost 10 bases to trimming and J lost 4 bases, with 11 bases between them. CDR3 size: 11 residues. In DNA, the CDR3 is TGTGCCACCCGGTTGGTTTACGAGCAGTACTTC. Translated, it gives CATRLVYEQYF.

This chain uses TRBV6-4 with TRBJ2-4, with TRBD2 as a possible D gene (5 bases). Germline assignment: CDR1 MRHNA and CDR2 SNTAGT. This CDR3 is 16 amino acids long. V lost 5 bases and J lost 3, with 17 bases in between. The CDR3 sequence is CASSFTRPPIKNIQYF. CDR3 DNA: TGTGCCAGCAGTTTTACTAGACCTCCTATCAAAAACATTCAGTACTTC.

The rearrangement joins TRBV7-2 to TRBJ2-7; 13 bases agree with TRBD2. CDR3 length equals 14 residues. Trimming removed 5 bases from V and 5 bases from J; junction bases left unmatched: 3. Germline V lookup: CDR1 SGHTA, CDR2 FQGNSA. The CDR3 protein is CASSTGTSGNEQYF. The CDR3 DNA reads as TGTGCCAGCAGCACCGGGACTAGCGGGAACGAGCAGTACTTC.

This clone is labeled as medium-sized (0.01 to 0.1%). The chain has TRBV6-1 and TRBJ1-4, with D possibly matching TRBD1 (5 bases). In germline, CDR1 is MNHNS, CDR2 SASEGT. The CDR3 sequence is 17 residues long. Trimming took off 2 bases at V and 5 bases at J, with 18 bases between the two ends. CDR3 amino acids: CASSERGGALVNEKLFF. DNA of the CDR3: TGTGCCAGCAGTGAAAGGGGCGGGGCCCTCGTGAATGAAAAACTGTTTTTT.

This clone rates as medium-sized. The chain has TRBV7-2 and TRBJ2-7, with 12 nucleotides matching TRBD2. Germline assignment: CDR1 SGHTA and CDR2 FQGNSA. The CDR3 spans 19 residues. J lost 3 bases, V lost 5 bases, and 17 bases had no gene match. The CDR3 DNA sequence: TGTGCCAGCAGCACGCACCCGCTGACTAGCGGGAGAGGTATCTACGAGCAGTACTTC. It codes for CASSTHPLTSGRGIYEQYF.

This rearrangement joins TRBV28 to TRBJ1-2, with D tentatively TRBD1 (5 bases). Per germline, CDR1 MDHEN and CDR2 SYDVKM. V lost 6 bases and J 4 bases, leaving 9 bases between the germline ends. The CDR3 extends over 12 amino acids. The CDR3 nucleotides are TGTGCCAGCAGCCACGACAGCTATGGCTACACCTTC. It encodes CASSHDSYGYTF.

The table lists this clone with a few counts. The chain couples TRBV6-4 to TRBJ1-5; tentative D call: TRBD1 (5 bases). Germline CDR1 reads MRHNA; CDR2 reads SNTAGT. Trimming took off 3 bases at V and 7 bases at J, with 10 bases between the two ends. This CDR3 has 13 amino acids. CDR3 nucleotides: TGTGCCAGCAGTGAGTCAGGGCACCAGCCCCAGCATTTT. This codes for CASSESGHQPQHF.

The V call is TRBV6-5, the J call TRBJ1-4, with D maybe TRBD1 (6 bases). V lost 6 bases to trimming and J lost 5 bases, with 13 bases between them. CDR3 length equals 14 residues. Germline-derived CDR1 and CDR2 are MNHEY and SVGAGI. The CDR3 sequence: CASSRGNLNEKLFF. For the CDR3, the DNA is TGTGCCAGCAGCAGGGGCAACTTGAATGAAAAACTGTTTTTT.

The V gene is TRBV29-1, the J gene TRBJ2-3; 11 nucleotides align to TRBD2. CDR3 length: 17 residues. The trim removed 8 bases at V and 5 bases at J, leaving 18 bases unmatched. Germline CDR1 reads SQVTM; CDR2 reads ANQGSEA. The CDR3 DNA reads as TGCAGCTCCCGGGGGCTAGCGGGAGGATCGAGGGTAGATACGCAGTATTTT. Translation gives CSSRGLAGGSRVDTQYF.

The chain joins TRBV9 to TRBJ1-2, with unresolved D. The V end was cut by 4 bases, the J end by 5 bases, with 18 bases between. CDR1 is SGDLS, CDR2 YYNGEE, per germline. The CDR3 is 15 residues long. For the CDR3, the DNA is TGTGCCAGCAGCCCCGAGGAGAGGAGCCCTTATGGCTACACCTTC. Protein product: CASSPEERSPYGYTF.

This rearrangement joins TRBV5-1 to TRBJ2-7; D might be TRBD1 (6 bases). Germline V lookup: CDR1 SGHRS, CDR2 YFSETQ. This CDR3 spans 15 amino acids. V was trimmed by 4 bases and J by 7 bases, leaving 21 bases between them. The CDR3 sequence is CASSPSGTHLLEQYF. DNA for the CDR3: TGCGCCAGCAGCCCATCGGGGACACACCTCCTAGAGCAGTACTTC.

The CDR3 DNA follows: TGTGCCAGCTCACCACTTACCAGGAACACTGAAGCTTTCTTT. This translates into CASSPLTRNTEAFF. The chain joins TRBV18 to TRBJ1-1; unclear D gene. The germline gives CDR1 KGHSH, CDR2 LQKENI. The CDR3 is 14 residues long. The V end lost 1 base, the J end lost 1 base, and 7 bases lay between the germline ends. The entire variable domain, with the rest obtained from reference TRBV18 and TRBJ1-1, is as follows: NAGVMQNPRHLVRRRGQEARLRCSPMKGHSHVYWYRQLPEEGLKFMVYLQKENIIDESGMPKERFSAEFPKEGPSILRIQQVVRGDSAAYFCASSPLTRNTEAFFGQGTRLTVV.

The CDR3 here is CASRNRERETQYF. Here the CDR3 DNA reads TGTGCCAGCAGGAACAGGGAGAGGGAGACCCAGTACTTC. V is TRBV28 and J is TRBJ2-5; a possible D gene is TRBD1 (6 bases). The V end was cut by 6 bases, the J end by 5 bases, with 13 bases between. Germline CDR1 is MDHEN and CDR2 is SYDVKM. The CDR3 length is 13 residues.

This chain joins TRBV7-2 and TRBJ2-3; D unresolved. The CDR3 runs 17 residues. The V end lost 4 bases, the J end lost 0 bases, and 17 bases lay between the germline ends. Per the germline V gene, CDR1 is SGHTA and CDR2 is FQGNSA. Written as DNA, the CDR3 is TGTGCCAGCAGCTCTTGGGCCAATCGTCCTAGCACAGATACGCAGTATTTT. Amino acid sequence: CASSSWANRPSTDTQYF.

This sequence joins TRBV5-6 and TRBJ2-7; D is unclear. The CDR3 extends over 12 amino acids. V was trimmed by 2 bases and J by 3 bases, leaving 6 bases between them. CDR1 and CDR2 from the germline V gene are SGHDT and YYEEEE. The CDR3 loop reads CASSFLGYEQYF. CDR3 bases: TGTGCCAGCAGCTTTCTCGGCTACGAGCAGTACTTC.

This clone was observed a handful of times. The chain has TRBV6-5 and TRBJ2-5, with D unclear. The tail of the sequence fits TRBJ2-7 better, so the J call may be wrong. Per germline, CDR1 MNHEY and CDR2 SVGAGI. This CDR3 has 15 amino acids. CDR3 sequence (DNA): TGTGCCAGCAGGTTGGGCAGGTCGAGCTCCTACGAGCAGTACTTC. Its translation: CASRLGRSSSYEQYF.